These 10 T cell receptor beta chains were sequenced from one sample in a study of T cell responses to AZD1222 COVID-19 vaccine. Sequenced by immunoSEQ multiplex PCR; TCRdb stores in-frame clones only, minus some. This table holds 150,000 or so clones, around 90% found once. The sample consisted of peripheral blood, taken on day 0 of AZD1222 vaccination. These receptors all stem from an adult in good health.

J is TRBJ1-1 and V is TRBV5-5; 8 nucleotides align to TRBD1. V lost 4 bases, J lost 1 base, and 3 bases stayed unmatched. The CDR3 contains 14 residues. Germline assignment: CDR1 SGHKS and CDR2 YYEKEE (reference sequence). This chain's CDR3 is CASSPTGGNTEAFF. CDR3 nucleotide sequence: TGTGCCAGCAGCCCTACAGGGGGGAACACTGAAGCTTTCTTT.

This rearrangement joins TRBV5-1 to TRBJ1-2; D uncertain. V lost 4 bases to trimming and J lost 0 bases, with 7 bases between them. CDR1 is SGHRS, CDR2 YFSETQ, per germline. The CDR3 covers 13 residues. The CDR3 loop reads CASSPDTNYGYTF. The CDR3, as DNA: TGCGCCAGCAGCCCCGACACTAACTATGGCTACACCTTC.

V and J are TRBV29-1 and TRBJ2-3; D gene ambiguous. In germline, CDR1 is SQVTM, CDR2 ANQGSEA. The V gene lost 2 bases and the J gene lost 2 bases, with 11 bases spanning the gap. The CDR3 contains 14 residues. The CDR3 spells CSVERSTATDTQYF. The CDR3 nucleotides are TGCAGCGTTGAACGGAGTACCGCCACAGATACGCAGTATTTT.

J is TRBJ2-1 and V is TRBV29-1; 7 nucleotides match TRBD1. This CDR3 has 15 residues. V trimming: 0 bases; J trimming: 3 bases; junction bases outside the gene matches: 5. Per germline, CDR1 SQVTM and CDR2 ANQGSEA. The CDR3 is CSVEEDRRFYNEQFF. CDR3 nucleotide sequence: TGCAGCGTTGAAGAGGACAGGAGGTTCTACAATGAGCAGTTCTTC.

The chain carries TRBV10-3 and TRBJ2-2; the D gene is possibly TRBD1 (5 bases). CDR3 size: 15 residues. Deletions cut 0 bases from V and 6 bases from J, with 11 bases between. Per the germline V gene, CDR1 is ENHRY and CDR2 is SYGVKD. CDR3 amino acids: CAISESTGLSGELFF. CDR3 in DNA: TGTGCCATCAGTGAGTCAACAGGTTTATCCGGGGAGCTGTTTTTT.

The gene calls are TRBV6-1 and TRBJ1-2; D uncertain. Trimming shortened V by 3 bases and J by 4 bases, and 3 bases separated the two germline ends. The CDR3 totals 11 residues. CDR1 is MNHNS, CDR2 SASEGT, per germline. DNA of the CDR3: TGTGCCAGCAGTGACAGCTATGGCTACACCTTC. Translated, it gives CASSDSYGYTF.

V usage is TRBV5-1 and J usage is TRBJ1-2; D not certain. This CDR3 region has 15 residues. Deletions cut 1 base from V and 0 bases from J, with 10 bases between. The germline gives CDR1 SGHRS, CDR2 YFSETQ. The CDR3 coding sequence is TGCGCCAGCAGCTTGCAGGACGGACCTAACTATGGCTACACCTTC. This gives the protein CASSLQDGPNYGYTF.

The chain links TRBV12-3 or TRBV12-4 to TRBJ2-7; 7 bases align to TRBD1. Unmatched junction bases numbered 3, after V lost 6 bases and J lost 1 base. This CDR3 spans 13 amino acids. In nucleotides, the CDR3 is TGTGCCAGCAGGACAGGGATTTCCTACGAGCAGTACTTC. Amino acid sequence: CASRTGISYEQYF.

In the case of this clone: A junction end diverges from the germline sequence, so it may reflect a read error. The CDR3: CASTEGRNTIYF. Here the CDR3 DNA reads TGTGCCAGCACTGAAGGAAGAAACACCATATATTTT. The chain has TRBV2 and TRBJ1-3; unclear D gene. Looked up from germline, CDR1 is SNHLY and CDR2 is FYNNEI. The CDR3 consists of 12 residues.

The rearrangement joins TRBV5-1 to TRBJ1-2; weak D call: TRBD1 (5 bases). Trimming took 4 bases from V and 8 from J, leaving 12 bases between them. From germline, CDR1 is SGHRS and CDR2 YFSETQ. The CDR3 sequence is 12 residues long. The CDR3 sequence: CASSLGTEGYTF. The DNA for the CDR3 is TGCGCCAGCAGCCTAGGGACGGAGGGCTACACCTTC.